These 3 T cell receptor beta chains share one sample of origin, sequenced in a study of regulatory T cells in long-lasting Graves disease. Time point of the sample: newly diagnosed GD, antithyroid drugs for less than 3 months. RNA from PBMCs was the source of the TCR library. CDR3 regions were amplified by Arm-PCR using iRepertoire HTBI primers to build TCR beta libraries. One entry per CDR3 protein, called by TCRdb with MiXCR from the multiplex PCR reads. The sample carries approximately 470,000 distinct CDR3 sequences, around 15% recorded once. This sample also belongs to another study, concerning T cells in Graves' hyperthyroidism and ophthalmopathy.

Material: peripheral blood mononuclear cells (PBMCs), obtained at new diagnosis, from a patient treated with antithyroid drugs. All receptors come from a man between 35 and 55 years old with Graves disease.

The rearrangement uses TRBV9 and TRBJ2-3; 11 bases align to TRBD1. This CDR3 has 15 residues. Trimming at V came to 3 bases and at J to 3 bases, leaving 3 bases not matched to a gene. Germline CDR1 reads SGDLS; CDR2 reads YYNGEE. Here the CDR3 DNA reads TGTGCCAGCAGCGGGGGACAGGGGGGAACAGATACGCAGTATTTT. It is translated as CASSGGQGGTDTQYF.

This clonotype was seen a few times. The chain couples TRBV7-3 to TRBJ2-1; D uncertain. Germline V gene lookup returns CDR1 SGHTA and CDR2 FQGTGA. The CDR3 runs to 14 residues. The V end lost 5 bases, the J end lost 0 bases, and 8 bases lay between the germline ends. CDR3 amino acids: CASSPTPSYNEQFF. The DNA of the CDR3 is TGTGCCAGCAGCCCAACCCCCTCCTACAATGAGCAGTTCTTC.

Ten or more counts support this clonotype. The rearrangement links TRBV5-1 to TRBJ2-3; D remains unclear. Germline values: CDR1 SGHRS, CDR2 YFSETQ. V shed 4 bases and J shed 5 bases, with 11 bases lying between them. The CDR3 has 13 residues. The chain's CDR3 is CASSPSFGDTQYF. The CDR3 nucleotides are TGCGCCAGCAGCCCGAGTTTTGGAGATACGCAGTATTTT.